These 9 T cell receptor beta chains originate from one sample sequenced in a study of blood T cells in healthy people across ages (dated by TCRdb to between 2014 and 2017). Preparation of the library involved 5' RACE. Data came from an Illumina HiSeq 2500. The second PCR ran for roughly 7 to 12 cycles and used a J-beta primer mix along with a sample-barcoded 5' primer. The public reads were reprocessed in TCRdb via fastp at Q25 and MiXCR, keeping in-frame beta chains. CDR3 protein sequences are deduplicated, and each keeps its most common genes and DNA. The sample has over a million distinct CDR3 sequences on record, less than 45% of them singletons. The top ten clones comprise more than 4% of the sample. Sequences were obtained from blood. Receptors originate from a woman between 18 and 29 years old in good health.

There are a few counts of this clonotype. This chain uses TRBV12-5 with TRBJ2-1, with 11 bases identical to TRBD2. The trim removed 6 bases at V and 7 bases at J, leaving 8 bases unmatched. Germline V gene lookup returns CDR1 LGHNT and CDR2 FRNRAP. The CDR3 consists of 15 residues. DNA of the CDR3: TGTGCTAGTGGACGACTAGCGGGGCTCGGGAATGAGCAGTTCTTC. It yields the protein CASGRLAGLGNEQFF.

The chain couples TRBV6-6 to TRBJ2-7; no reliable D call. There are 14 residues in the CDR3. Trimming left V 11 bases short and J 3 bases short, with 20 bases between. Germline CDR1 MNHNY, CDR2 SVGAGI (reference sequence). The CDR3 DNA is TGTGCCGCCGCGGCATTTACTGTCAACTACGAGCAGTACTTC. This sequence encodes CAAAAFTVNYEQYF.

There are many counts of this clonotype. The gene calls are TRBV12-3 or TRBV12-4 and TRBJ1-4; tentative D call: TRBD1 (5 bases). The CDR3 extends over 12 amino acids. V dropped 5 bases and J dropped 6 bases, with 7 bases sitting between them. The CDR3 sequence is CASSLTDEKLFF. Written as DNA, the CDR3 is TGTGCCAGCAGTCTGACAGATGAAAAACTGTTTTTT.

This chain links TRBV5-4 with TRBJ1-2; 9 bases line up with TRBD1. The germline CDR1 and CDR2 sequences are SGHNT and YYREEE (reference sequence). The V segment lost 3 bases and the J segment 0 bases; nucleotides outside the gene matches: 6. The CDR3 covers 16 residues. The CDR3 reads CASSYGQGSSNYGYTF. As DNA, the CDR3 is TGTGCCAGCAGCTACGGACAGGGGTCCTCTAACTATGGCTACACCTTC.

V usage is TRBV20-1 and J usage is TRBJ2-5; D remains ambiguous. This CDR3 is built from 13 residues. Germline CDR1 reads DFQATT; CDR2 reads SNEGSKA (reference sequence). The V end was cut by 5 bases, the J end by 2 bases, with 12 bases between. The CDR3 DNA sequence: TGCAGTGCTCTTTCGAACTCACAAGAGACCCAGTACTTC. As protein: CSALSNSQETQYF.

The rearrangement joins TRBV27 to TRBJ2-4; 7 positions agree with TRBD1. The germline V gene has CDR1 MNHEY and CDR2 SMNVEV (reference sequence). Trimming took 7 bases from V and 1 from J; bases not matched to a gene: 19. The CDR3 totals 19 residues. The CDR3 here is CASTSHGFTGDMAKNIQYF. The DNA for the CDR3 is TGTGCCAGCACTTCTCATGGATTTACAGGGGATATGGCCAAAAACATTCAGTACTTC.

The genes are TRBV4-3 and TRBJ2-3, with D possibly matching TRBD2 (5 bases). Trimming shortened V by 6 bases and J by 0 bases, and 10 bases separated the two germline ends. CDR1 and CDR2 from the germline V gene are LGHNA and YSLEER. The CDR3 has 14 residues. CDR3 in amino acids: CASRERHSTDTQYF. CDR3 nucleotides: TGCGCCAGCAGGGAGCGGCATAGCACAGATACGCAGTATTTT.

The chain combines TRBV27 with TRBJ1-1; D is possibly TRBD1 (5 bases). Trimming shortened V by 3 bases and J by 6 bases, and 14 bases separated the two germline ends. CDR3 length: 14 amino acids. Germline V lookup: CDR1 MNHEY, CDR2 SMNVEV (reference sequence). In DNA, the CDR3 is TGTGCCAGCAGTTTTGGCAGGGTGGATTCTGAAGCTTTCTTT. This gives the protein CASSFGRVDSEAFF.

As regards this clonotype: A read error may produce the germline difference seen at one junction end. The CDR3: CASSLGSWFGSSGANALTF. CDR3 nucleotides: TGTGCCAGCAGCTTAGGGTCTTGGTTCGGGAGCTCTGGGGCCAACGCCCTGACTTTC. The chain links TRBV12-3 or TRBV12-4 to TRBJ2-6, with D possibly being TRBD2 (6 bases). The CDR3 loop spans 19 amino acids.